These T cell receptor beta chains were read from a single sample in a study of blood T cells in healthy people across ages. Via MiXCR, TCRdb re-called the 5' RACE reads, giving one row per CDR3 protein. Altogether about a million distinct CDR3 sequences are present, 35% to 45% being singletons, with the ten largest covering about an eighth. Sequenced input: blood. The receptors come from a man aged 18-30 years in good health. Both conserved end residues are part of each CDR3. A D gene is named only where the DNA matches it firmly. Rows give clone size only sometimes, using once, few, many, or a class for an expanded clone.

j_call: TRBJ2-7; v_call: TRBV6-5; clone_size: -; d_call: TRBD1; cdr3_aa: CASSYSGSQGRPTGVAEQYF; cdr3_nt: TGTGCCAGCAGTTACTCAGGTTCACAAGGACGTCCGACAGGGGTGGCCGAGCAGTACTTC
j_call: TRBJ2-1; v_call: TRBV5-1; clone_size: -; d_call: -; cdr3_aa: CASSASGVGRGKQFF; cdr3_nt: TGCGCCAGCAGCGCATCAGGGGTTGGACGGGGGAAGCAGTTCTTC
j_call: TRBJ2-3; v_call: TRBV24-1; clone_size: few; d_call: TRBD1; cdr3_aa: CATSETRTGGLDTQYF; cdr3_nt: TGTGCCACCAGTGAAACCCGGACAGGGGGCTTAGATACGCAGTATTTT
j_call: TRBJ2-1; v_call: TRBV11-2; clone_size: -; d_call: -; cdr3_aa: CASRLVERNEQFF; cdr3_nt: TGTGCCAGCAGATTAGTGGAGCGAAATGAGCAGTTCTTC
j_call: TRBJ2-2; v_call: TRBV2; clone_size: -; d_call: -; cdr3_aa: CASSGRYTGELFF; cdr3_nt: TGTGCCAGCAGTGGGCGGTACACCGGGGAGCTGTTTTTT
j_call: TRBJ2-3; v_call: TRBV9; clone_size: -; d_call: -; cdr3_aa: CASSVEPGASTDTQYF; cdr3_nt: TGTGCCAGCAGCGTAGAACCAGGTGCTAGCACAGATACGCAGTATTTT
j_call: TRBJ2-4; v_call: TRBV6-2/TRBV6-3; clone_size: -; d_call: TRBD1; cdr3_aa: CASSPTDRGKNIQYF; cdr3_nt: TGTGCCAGCAGTCCAACGGACAGGGGTAAAAACATTCAGTACTTC
j_call: TRBJ2-6; v_call: TRBV6-2/TRBV6-3; clone_size: -; d_call: -; cdr3_aa: CASSYSIVGANVLTF; cdr3_nt: TGTGCCAGCAGTTACTCGATTGTTGGGGCCAACGTCCTGACTTTC
j_call: TRBJ1-5; v_call: TRBV12-3/TRBV12-4; clone_size: -; d_call: -; cdr3_aa: CASSFTTDQPQHF; cdr3_nt: TGTGCCAGCAGTTTTACGACTGATCAGCCCCAGCATTTT
j_call: TRBJ1-1; v_call: TRBV5-1; clone_size: few; d_call: TRBD1; cdr3_aa: CASSLQGDRYNTEAFF; cdr3_nt: TGCGCCAGCAGCTTGCAGGGGGACAGGTATAACACTGAAGCTTTCTTT
j_call: TRBJ2-1; v_call: TRBV7-2; clone_size: few; d_call: TRBD2; cdr3_aa: CASRLSGGEFNEQFF; cdr3_nt: TGTGCCAGCAGACTGAGCGGGGGAGAGTTCAATGAGCAGTTCTTC
j_call: TRBJ1-1; v_call: TRBV4-1; clone_size: -; d_call: -; cdr3_aa: CASNYNSESDTEAFF; cdr3_nt: TGCGCCAGCAACTACAACTCTGAGTCGGACACTGAAGCTTTCTTT
j_call: TRBJ1-2; v_call: TRBV4-1; clone_size: many; d_call: TRBD1; cdr3_aa: CASSQPTGENYGYTF; cdr3_nt: TGCGCCAGCAGCCAACCGACAGGGGAAAACTATGGCTACACCTTC
j_call: TRBJ2-7; v_call: TRBV7-2; clone_size: few; d_call: -; cdr3_aa: CASSLDRWNDEQYF; cdr3_nt: TGTGCCAGCAGCTTAGATCGTTGGAATGACGAGCAGTACTTC
j_call: TRBJ2-3; v_call: TRBV3-1; clone_size: -; d_call: -; cdr3_aa: CASSQTPRDTQYF; cdr3_nt: TGTGCCAGCAGCCAAACCCCGCGGGATACGCAGTATTTT
j_call: TRBJ2-3; v_call: TRBV27; clone_size: -; d_call: -; cdr3_aa: CASSPRARPIDTQYF; cdr3_nt: TGTGCCAGCAGTCCCCGGGCCCGTCCAATAGATACGCAGTATTTT
j_call: TRBJ2-1; v_call: TRBV5-1; clone_size: -; d_call: -; cdr3_aa: CASRQGGNNEQFF; cdr3_nt: TGCGCCAGCAGACAGGGAGGTAACAATGAGCAGTTCTTC
j_call: TRBJ1-2; v_call: TRBV2; clone_size: -; d_call: -; cdr3_aa: CASSESGTAYGYTF; cdr3_nt: TGTGCCAGCAGTGAATCAGGGACGGCTTATGGCTACACCTTC
j_call: TRBJ1-2; v_call: TRBV9; clone_size: few; d_call: TRBD1; cdr3_aa: CASSVVGDRLSGYTF; cdr3_nt: TGTGCCAGCAGCGTAGTCGGGGACAGGCTAAGTGGCTACACCTTC
j_call: TRBJ2-2; v_call: TRBV6-5; clone_size: -; d_call: -; cdr3_aa: CASSLGQDYANTGELFF; cdr3_nt: TGTGCCAGCAGTTTGGGGCAGGACTACGCGAACACCGGGGAGCTGTTTTTT
j_call: TRBJ2-3; v_call: TRBV7-2; clone_size: -; d_call: -; cdr3_aa: CASSLEGTGKNAQYF; cdr3_nt: TGTGCCAGCAGCTTAGAAGGGACGGGGAAGAATGCGCAGTATTTT
j_call: TRBJ1-1; v_call: TRBV7-2; clone_size: -; d_call: -; cdr3_aa: CASSLTAEEMNAEAFF; cdr3_nt: TGTGCCAGCAGTCTTACCGCGGAGGAGATGAACGCTGAAGCTTTCTTT
j_call: TRBJ2-7; v_call: TRBV4-1; clone_size: -; d_call: -; cdr3_aa: CASSQDWGQDYEQYF; cdr3_nt: TGCGCCAGCAGCCAAGATTGGGGACAAGACTACGAGCAGTACTTC
j_call: TRBJ2-7; v_call: TRBV20-1; clone_size: -; d_call: -; cdr3_aa: CSARDQNRAYEQYF; cdr3_nt: TGCAGTGCTAGAGATCAGAACAGGGCCTACGAGCAGTACTTC
j_call: TRBJ1-2; v_call: TRBV29-1; clone_size: -; d_call: TRBD1; cdr3_aa: CSFRQGLSGYTF; cdr3_nt: TGCAGCTTCAGACAGGGCCTGAGTGGCTACACCTTC
j_call: TRBJ1-1; v_call: TRBV2; clone_size: -; d_call: -; cdr3_aa: CASLPINTEAFF; cdr3_nt: TGTGCCAGCCTTCCCATTAACACTGAAGCTTTCTTT
j_call: TRBJ1-5; v_call: TRBV20-1; clone_size: few; d_call: -; cdr3_aa: CSAPGGNGQPQHF; cdr3_nt: TGCAGTGCCCCTGGGGGGAACGGTCAGCCCCAGCATTTT
j_call: TRBJ1-1; v_call: TRBV6-2/TRBV6-3; clone_size: -; d_call: -; cdr3_aa: CASSYAREDTEAFF; cdr3_nt: TGTGCCAGCAGTTACGCGAGAGAGGACACTGAAGCTTTCTTT
j_call: TRBJ1-5; v_call: TRBV7-2; clone_size: -; d_call: TRBD1; cdr3_aa: CASSLGDRYSNQPQHF; cdr3_nt: TGTGCCAGCAGCTTAGGGGACAGGTATAGCAATCAGCCCCAGCATTTT
j_call: TRBJ1-6; v_call: TRBV5-1; clone_size: -; d_call: -; cdr3_aa: CASSSWDGNSPLHF; cdr3_nt: TGCGCCAGCAGCTCCTGGGACGGTAATTCACCCCTCCACTTT